These T cell receptor beta chains were read from a single sample in a study of blood T cell repertoires in COVID-19. The data were produced by immunoSEQ multiplex PCR, yet TCRdb's version contains in-frame clones alone and is incomplete. This table has 200,000 or so clones, 86% appearing once. Sequences were obtained from PBMCs or T cells enriched from blood (not recorded which). These receptors came from a woman between 40 and 55 years old with acute COVID-19. Both conserved end residues are part of each CDR3. The D gene is left open where the match is weak. Clone size, where shown, is once, few, many, or a class for clones that have expanded.

abundance: .; j_gene: TRBJ1-3; v_gene: TRBV19; d_gene: .; CDR3nt: TGTGCCAGTAGTATCCGAAGGACAGCCCTCTCTGGAAACACCATATATTTT; CDR3aa: CASSIRRTALSGNTIYF
abundance: once; j_gene: TRBJ1-1; v_gene: TRBV6-4; d_gene: TRBD1; CDR3nt: TGTGCCAGCAGCCCGGGACAGGGGGTCACTGAAGCTTTCTTT; CDR3aa: CASSPGQGVTEAFF
abundance: .; j_gene: TRBJ1-1; v_gene: TRBV10-1; d_gene: .; CDR3nt: TGCGCCAGCAGCGACCTAGGAGGGGAAGCTTTCTTT; CDR3aa: CASSDLGGEAFF
abundance: .; j_gene: TRBJ2-1; v_gene: TRBV4-1; d_gene: TRBD2; CDR3nt: TGCGCCAGCAGCCAGTTAGCGGGGGACCCCGGCTACAATGAGCAGTTCTTC; CDR3aa: CASSQLAGDPGYNEQFF
abundance: .; j_gene: TRBJ1-1; v_gene: TRBV7-9; d_gene: TRBD1; CDR3nt: TGTGCCAGCAGCTTAACACAGGGGGGCACTGAAGCTTTCTTT; CDR3aa: CASSLTQGGTEAFF
abundance: few; j_gene: TRBJ2-5; v_gene: TRBV4-3; d_gene: TRBD2; CDR3nt: TGCGCCAGCAGCCAAAGAGCGGGGGGGTACCAAGAGACCCAGTACTTC; CDR3aa: CASSQRAGGYQETQYF
abundance: .; j_gene: TRBJ1-2; v_gene: TRBV12-3/TRBV12-4; d_gene: .; CDR3nt: TGTGCCAGCAGTCCTTCTAACTATGGCTACACCTTC; CDR3aa: CASSPSNYGYTF
abundance: .; j_gene: TRBJ1-1; v_gene: TRBV25-1; d_gene: TRBD1; CDR3nt: TGTGCCAGCACCTCCGGGACAGGGACCCTCATGAACACTGAAGCTTTCTTT; CDR3aa: CASTSGTGTLMNTEAFF
abundance: once; j_gene: TRBJ1-1; v_gene: TRBV9; d_gene: .; CDR3nt: TGTGCCAGCGGTACGGGTTTGAACACTGAAGCTTTCTTT; CDR3aa: CASGTGLNTEAFF
abundance: .; j_gene: TRBJ1-1; v_gene: TRBV19; d_gene: .; CDR3nt: TGTGCCAGCGGTTTCTCGCGTGAGGCTGAAGCTTTCTTT; CDR3aa: CASGFSREAEAFF
abundance: once; j_gene: TRBJ2-7; v_gene: TRBV19; d_gene: TRBD1; CDR3nt: TGTGCCAGTAGTGTCGGCAGGGGGAGAGGCGAGCAGTACTTC; CDR3aa: CASSVGRGRGEQYF
abundance: .; j_gene: TRBJ1-3; v_gene: TRBV19; d_gene: .; CDR3nt: TGTGCCAGTAGTATGGCGGAGGGAAACACCATATATTTT; CDR3aa: CASSMAEGNTIYF
abundance: .; j_gene: TRBJ1-5; v_gene: TRBV19; d_gene: TRBD1; CDR3nt: TGTGCCAGTAGTGCAGGACAGGGGCACCATCAGCCCCAGCATTTT; CDR3aa: CASSAGQGHHQPQHF
abundance: .; j_gene: TRBJ2-7; v_gene: TRBV3-1/TRBV3-2; d_gene: .; CDR3nt: TGTGCCAGCAGCCAAGCGTACGAGCAGTACTTC; CDR3aa: CASSQAYEQYF
abundance: .; j_gene: TRBJ1-1; v_gene: TRBV28; d_gene: TRBD1; CDR3nt: TGTGCCAGCAGGCGGACAGGGGGGACTGAAGCTTTCTTT; CDR3aa: CASRRTGGTEAFF
abundance: .; j_gene: TRBJ2-6; v_gene: TRBV6-4; d_gene: TRBD1; CDR3nt: TGTGCCAGCAGTGGGACAGGGGGCTCTGGGGCCAACGTCCTGACTTTC; CDR3aa: CASSGTGGSGANVLTF
abundance: .; j_gene: TRBJ1-6; v_gene: TRBV5-1; d_gene: .; CDR3nt: TGCGCCAGCAGCTTGGCCGACACGCAGGGACCCCTCCACTTT; CDR3aa: CASSLADTQGPLHF
abundance: .; j_gene: TRBJ1-3; v_gene: TRBV19; d_gene: .; CDR3nt: TGTGCCAGTACTAGGGGAGGCGGGGTCACCTCTGGAAACACCATATATTTT; CDR3aa: CASTRGGGVTSGNTIYF
abundance: .; j_gene: TRBJ2-1; v_gene: TRBV2; d_gene: .; CDR3nt: TGTGCCAGCACGGACGGGGACAATGAGCAGTTCTTC; CDR3aa: CASTDGDNEQFF
abundance: few; j_gene: TRBJ1-3; v_gene: TRBV6-5; d_gene: .; CDR3nt: TGTGCCAGCAGCTCCGACAGCTTTGGAAACACCATATATTTT; CDR3aa: CASSSDSFGNTIYF
abundance: .; j_gene: TRBJ2-1; v_gene: TRBV6-5; d_gene: .; CDR3nt: TGTGCCAGCACTCGAGGCAATGAGCAGTTCTTC; CDR3aa: CASTRGNEQFF
abundance: .; j_gene: TRBJ2-5; v_gene: TRBV2; d_gene: .; CDR3nt: TGTGCCAGCAGCGGAGTACAAGAGACCCAGTACTTC; CDR3aa: CASSGVQETQYF